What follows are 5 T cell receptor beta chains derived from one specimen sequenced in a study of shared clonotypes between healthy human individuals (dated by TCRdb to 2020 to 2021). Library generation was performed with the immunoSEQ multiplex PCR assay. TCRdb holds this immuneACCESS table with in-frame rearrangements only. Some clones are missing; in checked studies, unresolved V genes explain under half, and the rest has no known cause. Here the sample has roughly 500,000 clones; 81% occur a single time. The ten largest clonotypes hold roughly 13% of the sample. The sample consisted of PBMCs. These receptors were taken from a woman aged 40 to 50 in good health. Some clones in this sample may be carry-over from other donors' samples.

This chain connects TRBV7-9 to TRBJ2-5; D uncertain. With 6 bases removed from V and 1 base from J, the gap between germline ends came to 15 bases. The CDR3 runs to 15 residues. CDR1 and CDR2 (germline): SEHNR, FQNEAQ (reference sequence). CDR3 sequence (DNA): TGTGCCAGCAGATTTACCTCAAACCCCCAAGAGACCCAGTACTTC. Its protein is CASRFTSNPQETQYF.

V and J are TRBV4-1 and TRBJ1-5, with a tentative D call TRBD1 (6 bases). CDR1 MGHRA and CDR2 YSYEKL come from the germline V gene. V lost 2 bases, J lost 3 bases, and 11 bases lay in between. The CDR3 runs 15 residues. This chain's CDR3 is CASSQSRDTNQPQHF. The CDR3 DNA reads TGCGCCAGCAGCCAAAGCCGGGACACCAATCAGCCCCAGCATTTT.

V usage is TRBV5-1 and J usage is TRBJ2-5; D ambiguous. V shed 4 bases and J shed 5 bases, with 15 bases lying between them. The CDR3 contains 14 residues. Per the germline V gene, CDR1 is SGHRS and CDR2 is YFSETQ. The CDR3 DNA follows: TGCGCCAGCAGCCCGGCAACGATGGGGGAGACCCAGTACTTC. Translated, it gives CASSPATMGETQYF.

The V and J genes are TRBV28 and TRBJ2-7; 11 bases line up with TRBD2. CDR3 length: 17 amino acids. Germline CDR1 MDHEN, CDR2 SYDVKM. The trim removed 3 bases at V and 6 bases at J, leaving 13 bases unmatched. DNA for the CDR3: TGTGCCAGCAGTTTCGGCGTTGTATGGGGACTAGCGGCCGAGCAGTACTTC. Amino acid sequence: CASSFGVVWGLAAEQYF. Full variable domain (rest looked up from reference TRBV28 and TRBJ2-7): DVKVTQSSRYLVKRTGEKVFLECVQDMDHENMFWYRQDPGLGLRLIYFSYDVKMKEKGDIPEGYSVSREKKERFSLILESASTNQTSMYLCASSFGVVWGLAAEQYFGPGTRLTVT.

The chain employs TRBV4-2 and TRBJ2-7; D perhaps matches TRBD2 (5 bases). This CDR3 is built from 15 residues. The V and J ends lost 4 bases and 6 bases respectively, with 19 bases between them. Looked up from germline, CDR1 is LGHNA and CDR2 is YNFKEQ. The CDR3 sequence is CASSPRGSVDIEQYF. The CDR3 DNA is TGTGCCAGCAGCCCTCGGGGTAGCGTCGACATCGAGCAGTACTTC.